The 5 T cell receptor beta chains below were found in one sample sequenced in a study of blood T cell repertoires in COVID-19. TCRdb's table, derived via immunoSEQ multiplex PCR, lists solely in-frame clones and lacks some. This sample has about 38,000 clones, with over 80% found just once. Sequences were obtained from peripheral blood. The receptors were sampled from a human donor in a cohort sampled during active COVID-19.

This clone appeared a single time. This sequence joins TRBV19 and TRBJ2-1, with D tentatively TRBD1 (6 bases). This CDR3 contains 14 residues. Germline assignment: CDR1 LNHDA and CDR2 SQIVND (reference sequence). Deletions cut 4 bases from V and 4 bases from J, with 11 bases between. Written as DNA, the CDR3 is TGTGCCAGTAGTAGCCAGGACAGTTACAATGAGCAGTTCTTC. Amino acids: CASSSQDSYNEQFF.

The chain carries TRBV19 and TRBJ1-1; D perhaps matches TRBD1 (5 bases). Germline V gene lookup returns CDR1 LNHDA and CDR2 SQIVND (reference sequence). Trimming stripped 2 bases from V and 4 bases from J, with 14 bases between. This CDR3 spans 15 amino acids. CDR3 amino acids: CASSILAGLTTEAFF. DNA for the CDR3: TGTGCCAGTAGTATACTGGCAGGGTTAACCACTGAAGCTTTCTTT. Filled out from reference TRBV19 and TRBJ1-1, the complete variable domain reads DGGITQSPKYLFRKEGQNVTLSCEQNLNHDAMYWYRQDPGQGLRLIYYSQIVNDFQKGDIAEGYSVSREKKESFPLTVTSAQKNPTAFYLCASSILAGLTTEAFFGQGTRLTVV.

The chain couples TRBV3-1 (or the pseudogene TRBV3-2) to TRBJ2-3, with 11 bases matching TRBD2. This CDR3 contains 16 residues. Germline V gene lookup returns CDR1 LGHDT and CDR2 YNNKEL (reference sequence). The V segment lost 4 bases and the J segment 4 bases; nucleotides outside the gene matches: 7. The CDR3 reads CASSLTSGSGADTQYF. The CDR3, as DNA: TGTGCCAGCAGCCTAACTAGCGGGAGTGGTGCAGATACGCAGTATTTT.

This clone has a single count. The J gene is TRBJ2-7, the V gene TRBV6-6; D gene uncertain. Trimming shortened V by 6 bases and J by 2 bases, and 8 bases separated the two germline ends. The CDR3 has 12 amino acids. The germline V gene has CDR1 MNHNY and CDR2 SVGAGI (reference sequence). DNA of the CDR3: TGTGCCAGCAGGCCCACAGCCTACGAGCAGTACTTC. Amino acids: CASRPTAYEQYF.

Only one count was recorded for this clone. The chain combines TRBV6-5 with TRBJ2-7; 9 nucleotides agree with TRBD2. CDR3 length: 16 residues. From germline, CDR1 is MNHEY and CDR2 SVGAGI. Trimming cost V 0 bases and J 1 base; bases outside gene matches: 4. CDR3 sequence (DNA): TGTGCCAGCAGTTACTCAGCGACTAGCGGATCCTACGAGCAGTACTTC. Translated: CASSYSATSGSYEQYF.